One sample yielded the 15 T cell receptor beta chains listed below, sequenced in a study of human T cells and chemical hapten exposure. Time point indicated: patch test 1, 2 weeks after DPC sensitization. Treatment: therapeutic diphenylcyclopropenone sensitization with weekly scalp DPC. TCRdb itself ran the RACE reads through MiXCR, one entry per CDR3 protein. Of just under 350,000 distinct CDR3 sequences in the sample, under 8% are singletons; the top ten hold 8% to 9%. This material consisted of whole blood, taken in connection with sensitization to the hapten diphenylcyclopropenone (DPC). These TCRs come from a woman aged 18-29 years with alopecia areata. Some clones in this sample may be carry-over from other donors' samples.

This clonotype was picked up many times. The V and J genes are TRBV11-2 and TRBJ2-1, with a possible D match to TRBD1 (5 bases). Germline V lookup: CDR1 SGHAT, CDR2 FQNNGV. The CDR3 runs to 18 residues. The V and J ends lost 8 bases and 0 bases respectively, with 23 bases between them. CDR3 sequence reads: CASGALIGTRSSYNEQFF. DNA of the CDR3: TGTGCCAGCGGGGCTCTGATAGGTACGCGGAGCTCCTACAATGAGCAGTTCTTC.

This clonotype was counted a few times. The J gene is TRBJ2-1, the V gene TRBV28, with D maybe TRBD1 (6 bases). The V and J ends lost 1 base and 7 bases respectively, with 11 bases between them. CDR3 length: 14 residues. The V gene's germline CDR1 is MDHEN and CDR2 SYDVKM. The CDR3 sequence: CASSLFRGRNEQFF. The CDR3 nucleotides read TGTGCCAGCAGTTTATTCAGGGGTAGGAATGAGCAGTTCTTC. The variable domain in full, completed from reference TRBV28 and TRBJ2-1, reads DVKVTQSSRYLVKRTGEKVFLECVQDMDHENMFWYRQDPGLGLRLIYFSYDVKMKEKGDIPEGYSVSREKKERFSLILESASTNQTSMYLCASSLFRGRNEQFFGPGTRLTVL.

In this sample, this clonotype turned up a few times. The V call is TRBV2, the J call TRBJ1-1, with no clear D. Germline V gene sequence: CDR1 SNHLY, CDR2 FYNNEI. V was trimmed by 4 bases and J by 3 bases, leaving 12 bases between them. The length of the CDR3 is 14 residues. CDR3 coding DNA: TGTGCCAGCAGTGGGGCAGGCGCTGACACTGAAGCTTTCTTT. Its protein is CASSGAGADTEAFF.

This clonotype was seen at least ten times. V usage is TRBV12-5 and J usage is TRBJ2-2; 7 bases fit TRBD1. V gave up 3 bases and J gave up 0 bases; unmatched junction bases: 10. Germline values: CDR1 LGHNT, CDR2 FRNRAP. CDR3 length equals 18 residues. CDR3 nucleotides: TGTGCTAGTGGTTTTGGTCCAGGCGACAGGGCGAACACCGGGGAGCTGTTTTTT. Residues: CASGFGPGDRANTGELFF.

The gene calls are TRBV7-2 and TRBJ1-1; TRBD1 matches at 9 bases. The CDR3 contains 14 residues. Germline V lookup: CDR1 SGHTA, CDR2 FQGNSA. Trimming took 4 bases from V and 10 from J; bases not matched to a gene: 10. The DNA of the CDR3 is TGTGCCAGCAGCTCCCAACGGGACAGGGCTAGAGCTTTCTTT. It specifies CASSSQRDRARAFF.

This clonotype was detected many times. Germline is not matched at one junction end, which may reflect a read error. CDR3 DNA: TGTGCCAGCAGCCCGGGGGGCAGCTACGAGCAGTACTTC. It encodes CASSPGGSYEQYF. V usage is TRBV5-1 and J usage is TRBJ2-7; a possible D gene is TRBD2 (7 bases). CDR3 length: 13 amino acids. Germline CDR1 and CDR2: SGHRS and YFSETQ. Supplemented by reference TRBV5-1 and TRBJ2-7, the full variable domain reads KAGVTQTPRYLIKTRGQQVTLSCSPISGHRSVSWYQQTPGQGLQFLFEYFSETQRNKGNFPGRFSGRQFSNSRSEMNVSTLELGDSALYLCASSPGGSYEQYFGPGTRLTVT.

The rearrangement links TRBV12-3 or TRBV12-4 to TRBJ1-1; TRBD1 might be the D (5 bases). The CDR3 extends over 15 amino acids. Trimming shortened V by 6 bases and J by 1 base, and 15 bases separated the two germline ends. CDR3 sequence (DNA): TGTGCCAGCAGCCTAGGGCGAAGGGGGAACACTGAAGCTTTCTTT. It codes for CASSLGRRGNTEAFF.

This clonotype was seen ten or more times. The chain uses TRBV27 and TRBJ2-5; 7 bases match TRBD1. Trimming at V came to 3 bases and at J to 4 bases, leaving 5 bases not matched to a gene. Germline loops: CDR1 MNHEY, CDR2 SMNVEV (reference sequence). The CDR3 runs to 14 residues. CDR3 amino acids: CASSFRQGPETQYF. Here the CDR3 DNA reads TGTGCCAGCAGTTTCCGACAGGGCCCAGAGACCCAGTACTTC.

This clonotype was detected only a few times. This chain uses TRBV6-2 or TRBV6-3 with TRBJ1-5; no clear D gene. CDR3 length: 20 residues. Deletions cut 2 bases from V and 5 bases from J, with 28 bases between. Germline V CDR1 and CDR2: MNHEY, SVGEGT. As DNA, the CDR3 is TGTGCCAGCAGTTACCTTAGGGCAGAACCAACAATGGCCCTCGATCAGCCCCAGCATTTT. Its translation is CASSYLRAEPTMALDQPQHF.

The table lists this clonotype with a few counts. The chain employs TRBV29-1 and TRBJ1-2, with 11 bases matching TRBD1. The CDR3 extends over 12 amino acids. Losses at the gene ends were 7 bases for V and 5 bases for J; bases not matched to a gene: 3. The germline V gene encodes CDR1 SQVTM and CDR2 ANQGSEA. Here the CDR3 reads CSGTGGAYGYTF. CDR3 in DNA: TGCAGCGGGACAGGGGGCGCGTATGGCTACACCTTC.

The CDR3 region is CSVVDRGLEQYF. As DNA, the CDR3 is TGCAGCGTGGTTGACAGGGGGCTGGAGCAGTACTTC. This sequence joins TRBV29-1 and TRBJ2-7; 10 bases are shared with TRBD1. The V and J ends lost 6 bases and 7 bases, in that order; junction bases with no gene match: 6. The germline V gene encodes CDR1 SQVTM and CDR2 ANQGSEA. The CDR3 runs 12 residues.

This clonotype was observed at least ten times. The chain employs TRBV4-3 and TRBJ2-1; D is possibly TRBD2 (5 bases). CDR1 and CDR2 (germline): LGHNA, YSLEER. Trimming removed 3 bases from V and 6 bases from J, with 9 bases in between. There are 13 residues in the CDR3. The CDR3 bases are TGCGCCAGCAGCCAGGCCGGACTCAATGAGCAGTTCTTC. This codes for CASSQAGLNEQFF.

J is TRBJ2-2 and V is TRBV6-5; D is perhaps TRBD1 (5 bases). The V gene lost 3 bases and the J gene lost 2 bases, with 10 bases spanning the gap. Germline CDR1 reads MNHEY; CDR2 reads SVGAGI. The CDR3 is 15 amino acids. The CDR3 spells CASSYGQGNTGELFF. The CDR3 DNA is TGTGCCAGCAGTTATGGGCAGGGAAACACCGGGGAGCTGTTTTTT.

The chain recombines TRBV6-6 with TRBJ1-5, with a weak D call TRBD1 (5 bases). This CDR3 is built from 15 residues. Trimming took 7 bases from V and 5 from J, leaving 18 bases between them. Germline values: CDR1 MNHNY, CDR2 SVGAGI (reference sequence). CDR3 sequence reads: CASNSGARIDQPQHF. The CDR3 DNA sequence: TGTGCCAGCAACTCCGGGGCCCGCATCGATCAGCCCCAGCATTTT.

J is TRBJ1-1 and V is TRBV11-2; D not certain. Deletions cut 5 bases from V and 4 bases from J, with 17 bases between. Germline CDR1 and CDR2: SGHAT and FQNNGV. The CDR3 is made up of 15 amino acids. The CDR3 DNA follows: TGTGCCAGCAGCCCCCACCCTGGGTTCGGCACTGAAGCTTTCTTT. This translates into CASSPHPGFGTEAFF.